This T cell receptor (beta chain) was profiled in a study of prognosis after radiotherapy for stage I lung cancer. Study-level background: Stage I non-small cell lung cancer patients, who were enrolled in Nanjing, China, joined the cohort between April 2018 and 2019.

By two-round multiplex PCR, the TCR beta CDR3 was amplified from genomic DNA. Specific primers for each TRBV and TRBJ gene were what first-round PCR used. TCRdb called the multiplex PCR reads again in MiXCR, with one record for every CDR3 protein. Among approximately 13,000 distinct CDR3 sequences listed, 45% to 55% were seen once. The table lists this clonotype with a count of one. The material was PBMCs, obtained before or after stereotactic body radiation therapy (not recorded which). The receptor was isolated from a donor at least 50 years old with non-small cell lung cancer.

The CDR3 bases are TGTGCCAGCACCATAACGGGGGGAAACTACGAGCAGTACTTC. It encodes CASTITGGNYEQYF. The V gene is TRBV11-2, the J gene TRBJ2-7; 7 bases agree with TRBD2. CDR1 and CDR2 from the germline V gene are SGHAT and FQNNGV. The CDR3 runs 14 residues. The V segment lost 7 bases and the J segment 3 bases; nucleotides outside the gene matches: 9.